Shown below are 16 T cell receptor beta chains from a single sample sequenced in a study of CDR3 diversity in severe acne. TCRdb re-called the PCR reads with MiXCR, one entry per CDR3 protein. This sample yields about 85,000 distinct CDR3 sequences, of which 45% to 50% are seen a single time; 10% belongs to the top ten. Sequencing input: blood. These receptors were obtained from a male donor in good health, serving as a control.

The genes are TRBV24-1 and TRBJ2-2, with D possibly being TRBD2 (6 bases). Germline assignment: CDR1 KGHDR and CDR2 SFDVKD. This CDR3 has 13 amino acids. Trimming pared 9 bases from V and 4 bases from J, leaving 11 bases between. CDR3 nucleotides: TGTGCCACCCGGAGGGAGGTCACCGGGGAGCTGTTTTTT. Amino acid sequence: CATRREVTGELFF.

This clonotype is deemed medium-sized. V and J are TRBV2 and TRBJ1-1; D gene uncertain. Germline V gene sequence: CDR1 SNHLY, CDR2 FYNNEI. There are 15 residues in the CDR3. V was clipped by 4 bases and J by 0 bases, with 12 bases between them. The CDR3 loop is CASSGRVGMNTEAFF. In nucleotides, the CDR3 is TGTGCCAGCAGTGGACGGGTCGGCATGAACACTGAAGCTTTCTTT.

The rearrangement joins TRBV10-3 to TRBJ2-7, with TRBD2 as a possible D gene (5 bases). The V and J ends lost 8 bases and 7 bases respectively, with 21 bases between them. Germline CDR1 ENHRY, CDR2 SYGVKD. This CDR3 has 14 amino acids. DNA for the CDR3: TGTGCCATCCCTGGAACTAGAGCCTACAATGAGCAGTACTTC. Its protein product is CAIPGTRAYNEQYF.

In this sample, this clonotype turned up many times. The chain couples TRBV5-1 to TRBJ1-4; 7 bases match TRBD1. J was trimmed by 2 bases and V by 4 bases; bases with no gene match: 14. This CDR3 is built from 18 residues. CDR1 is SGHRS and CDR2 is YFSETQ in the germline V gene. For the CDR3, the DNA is TGCGCCAGCAGCCCCACGACGGGACAGTCACCGACTAATGAAAAACTGTTTTTT. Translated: CASSPTTGQSPTNEKLFF.

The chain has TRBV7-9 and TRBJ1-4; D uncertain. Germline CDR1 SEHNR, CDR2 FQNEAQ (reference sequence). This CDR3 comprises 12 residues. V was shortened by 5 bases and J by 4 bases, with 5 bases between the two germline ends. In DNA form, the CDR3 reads TGTGCCAGCAGCCACCTTAATGAAAAACTGTTTTTT. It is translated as CASSHLNEKLFF.

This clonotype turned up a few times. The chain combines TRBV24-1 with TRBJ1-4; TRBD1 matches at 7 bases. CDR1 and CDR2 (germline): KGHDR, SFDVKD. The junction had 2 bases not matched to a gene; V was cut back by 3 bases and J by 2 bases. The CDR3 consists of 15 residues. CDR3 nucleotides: TGTGCCACCAGTGATACAGGGGACACTAATGAAAAACTGTTTTTT. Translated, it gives CATSDTGDTNEKLFF.

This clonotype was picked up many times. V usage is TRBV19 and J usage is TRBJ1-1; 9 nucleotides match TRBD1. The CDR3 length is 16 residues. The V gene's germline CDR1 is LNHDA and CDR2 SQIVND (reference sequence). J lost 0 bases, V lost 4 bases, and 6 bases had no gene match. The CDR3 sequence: CASSKRTGAVNTEAFF. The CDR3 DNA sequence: TGTGCCAGTAGTAAACGGACAGGGGCCGTGAACACTGAAGCTTTCTTT. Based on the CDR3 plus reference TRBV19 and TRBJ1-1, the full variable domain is DGGITQSPKYLFRKEGQNVTLSCEQNLNHDAMYWYRQDPGQGLRLIYYSQIVNDFQKGDIAEGYSVSREKKESFPLTVTSAQKNPTAFYLCASSKRTGAVNTEAFFGQGTRLTVV.

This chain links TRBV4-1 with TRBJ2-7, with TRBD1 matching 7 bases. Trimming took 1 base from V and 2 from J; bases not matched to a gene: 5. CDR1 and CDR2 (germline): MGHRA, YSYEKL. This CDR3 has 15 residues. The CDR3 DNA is TGCGCCAGCAGCCAAGGGGACAGACCTACCTACGAGCAGTACTTC. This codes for CASSQGDRPTYEQYF.

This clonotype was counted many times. The CDR3 is CASSLTAGVDTQYF. In nucleotides, the CDR3 is TGTGCCAGCAGTTTAACAGCGGGAGTAGATACGCAGTATTTT. This chain links TRBV12-3 or TRBV12-4 with TRBJ2-3; 8 bases fit TRBD2. V trimming: 2 bases; J trimming: 5 bases; junction bases outside the gene matches: 3. CDR3 length equals 14 residues.

The CDR3 reads CASSRGLADTNTGELFF. The CDR3 region has the DNA TGTGCCAGCAGCCGGGGACTAGCAGACACGAACACCGGGGAGCTGTTTTTT. V usage is TRBV4-2 and J usage is TRBJ2-2; 9 bases match TRBD2. Germline-derived CDR1 and CDR2 are LGHNA and YNFKEQ. This CDR3 contains 17 residues. Losses at the gene ends were 4 bases for V and 0 bases for J; bases not matched to a gene: 6.

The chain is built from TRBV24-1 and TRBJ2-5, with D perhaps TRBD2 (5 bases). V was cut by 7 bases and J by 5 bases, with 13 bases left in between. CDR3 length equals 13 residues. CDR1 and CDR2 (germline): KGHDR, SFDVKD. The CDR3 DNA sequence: TGTGCCACCAGCCCGGCGGAGGTGGAGACCCAGTACTTC. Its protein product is CATSPAEVETQYF.

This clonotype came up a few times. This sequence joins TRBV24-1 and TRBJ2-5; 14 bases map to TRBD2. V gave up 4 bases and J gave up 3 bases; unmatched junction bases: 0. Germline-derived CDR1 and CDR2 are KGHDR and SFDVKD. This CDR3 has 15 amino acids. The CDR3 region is CATSEGLAGEETQYF. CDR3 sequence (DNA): TGTGCCACCAGTGAGGGACTAGCGGGAGAAGAGACCCAGTACTTC.

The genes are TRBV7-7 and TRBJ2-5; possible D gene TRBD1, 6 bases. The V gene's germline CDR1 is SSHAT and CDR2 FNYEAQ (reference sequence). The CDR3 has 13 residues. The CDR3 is CANSSDRKKTQYF. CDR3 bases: TGTGCTAACAGCTCCGACAGGAAAAAGACCCAGTACTTC.

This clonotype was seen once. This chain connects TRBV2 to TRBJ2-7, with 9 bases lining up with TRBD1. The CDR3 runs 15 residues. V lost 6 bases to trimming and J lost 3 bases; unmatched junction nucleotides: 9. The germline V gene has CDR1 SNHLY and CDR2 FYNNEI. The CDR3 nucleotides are TGTGCCAGCAGCGATTCGGGACAGGGAGACTACGAGCAGTACTTC. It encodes CASSDSGQGDYEQYF.

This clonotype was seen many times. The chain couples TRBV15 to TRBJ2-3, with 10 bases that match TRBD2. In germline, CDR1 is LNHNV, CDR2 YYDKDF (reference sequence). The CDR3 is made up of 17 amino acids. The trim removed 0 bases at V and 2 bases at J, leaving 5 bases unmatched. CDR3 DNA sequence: TGTGCCACCAGCAGAGATCGAGCGGGGGGGCCCACAGATACGCAGTATTTT. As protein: CATSRDRAGGPTDTQYF.

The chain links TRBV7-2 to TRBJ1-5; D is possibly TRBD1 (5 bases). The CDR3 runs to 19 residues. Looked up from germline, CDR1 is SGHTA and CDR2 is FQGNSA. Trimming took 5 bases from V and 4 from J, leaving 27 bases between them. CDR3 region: CASSPCPGATLVGNQPQHF. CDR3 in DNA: TGTGCCAGCAGCCCCTGTCCCGGGGCGACCCTGGTTGGGAATCAGCCCCAGCATTTT.